Listed here are 4 T cell receptor beta chains from one sample, sequenced in a study of Graves' ophthalmopathy and Graves' hyperthyroidism. RNA transcripts provided the template for amplifying TCR beta CDR3 regions. HTBI primers were used in a first-round RT-PCR, which preceded a second-round multiplex PCR. One entry per CDR3 protein results from TCRdb running MiXCR on the multiplex PCR reads. The sample holds around 1.1 million distinct CDR3 sequences; roughly two fifths are singletons and the top ten take more than 9.5%. Sequences were obtained from peripheral blood or thyroid tissue (not recorded which). These receptors were collected from an adult man with Graves' hyperthyroidism.

The CDR3 bases are TGTGCCAGCAGGGGAGCCGGGAGTTCCCCCTACGAGCAGTACTTC. Its protein is CASRGAGSSPYEQYF. This chain links TRBV15 with TRBJ2-7; possibly TRBD1 or TRBD2 for D (6 bases each). Germline assignment: CDR1 LNHNV and CDR2 YYDKDF (reference sequence). The V end lost 10 bases, the J end lost 2 bases, and 21 bases lay between the germline ends. The CDR3 runs 15 residues.

The chain is built from TRBV2 and TRBJ2-5; D remains ambiguous. CDR1 is SNHLY, CDR2 FYNNEI, per germline. V lost 6 bases, J lost 4 bases, and 6 bases lay in between. This CDR3 has 11 amino acids. CDR3 protein: CASSMAETQYF. CDR3 DNA sequence: TGTGCCAGCAGCATGGCAGAGACCCAGTACTTC.

This clonotype was counted between two and nine times. This CDR3 reads CASTLGAGGTDTQYF. As DNA, the CDR3 is TGTGCCAGCACCCTAGGGGCGGGAGGCACAGATACGCAGTATTTT. The chain uses TRBV2 and TRBJ2-3; TRBD2 matches at 7 bases. The CDR3 spans 15 residues. Germline CDR1 reads SNHLY; CDR2 reads FYNNEI. Trimming cost V 7 bases and J 1 base; bases outside gene matches: 8.

This chain connects TRBV5-6 to TRBJ1-2; tentatively, D is TRBD1 (6 bases). V shed 3 bases and J shed 2 bases, with 17 bases lying between them. Germline V gives CDR1 SGHDT, CDR2 YYEEEE. This CDR3 comprises 16 residues. The CDR3, as DNA: TGTGCCAGCAGCTCAGGGGCAGGAGGAAGGAACTATGGCTACACCTTC. Its protein is CASSSGAGGRNYGYTF.